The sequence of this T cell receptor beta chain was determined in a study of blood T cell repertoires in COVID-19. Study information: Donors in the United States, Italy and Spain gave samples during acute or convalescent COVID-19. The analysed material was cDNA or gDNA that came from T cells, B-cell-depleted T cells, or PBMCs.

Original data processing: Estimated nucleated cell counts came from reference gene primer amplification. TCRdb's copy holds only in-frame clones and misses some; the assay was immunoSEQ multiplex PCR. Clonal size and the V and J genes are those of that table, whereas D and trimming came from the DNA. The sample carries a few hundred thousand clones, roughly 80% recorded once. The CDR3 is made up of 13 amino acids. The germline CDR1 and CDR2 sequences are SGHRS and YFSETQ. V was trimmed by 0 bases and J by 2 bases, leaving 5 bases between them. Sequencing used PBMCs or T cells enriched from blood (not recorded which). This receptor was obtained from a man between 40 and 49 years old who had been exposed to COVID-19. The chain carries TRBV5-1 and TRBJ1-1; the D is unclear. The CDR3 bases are TGCGCCAGCAGCTTGGACACCAACACTGAAGCTTTCTTT. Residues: CASSLDTNTEAFF.